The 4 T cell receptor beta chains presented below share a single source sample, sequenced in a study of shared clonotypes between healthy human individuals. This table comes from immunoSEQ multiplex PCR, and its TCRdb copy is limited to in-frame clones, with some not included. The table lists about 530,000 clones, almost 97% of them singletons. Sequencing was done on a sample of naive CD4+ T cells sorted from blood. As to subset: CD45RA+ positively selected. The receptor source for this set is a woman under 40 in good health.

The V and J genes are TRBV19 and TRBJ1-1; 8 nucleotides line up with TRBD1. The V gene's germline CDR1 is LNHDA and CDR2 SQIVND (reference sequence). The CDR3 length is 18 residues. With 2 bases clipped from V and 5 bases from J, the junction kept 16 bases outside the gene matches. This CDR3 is CASSIFFFPTGVRTEAFF. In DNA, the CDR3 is TGTGCCAGTAGTATATTTTTTTTCCCGACAGGGGTTAGGACTGAAGCTTTCTTT. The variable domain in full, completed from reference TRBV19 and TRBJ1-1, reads DGGITQSPKYLFRKEGQNVTLSCEQNLNHDAMYWYRQDPGQGLRLIYYSQIVNDFQKGDIAEGYSVSREKKESFPLTVTSAQKNPTAFYLCASSIFFFPTGVRTEAFFGQGTRLTVV.

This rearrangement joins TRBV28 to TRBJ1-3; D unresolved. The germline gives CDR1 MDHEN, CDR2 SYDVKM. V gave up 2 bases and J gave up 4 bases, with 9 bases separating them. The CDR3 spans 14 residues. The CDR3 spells CASSLAGSGNTIYF. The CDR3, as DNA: TGTGCCAGCAGTTTAGCAGGATCGGGAAACACCATATATTTT.

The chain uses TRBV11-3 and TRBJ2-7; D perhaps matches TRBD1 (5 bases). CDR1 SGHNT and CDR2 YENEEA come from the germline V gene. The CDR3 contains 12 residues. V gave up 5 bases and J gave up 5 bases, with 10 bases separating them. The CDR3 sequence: CASSHDSNEQYF. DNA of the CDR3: TGTGCCAGCAGCCACGACAGTAACGAGCAGTACTTC.

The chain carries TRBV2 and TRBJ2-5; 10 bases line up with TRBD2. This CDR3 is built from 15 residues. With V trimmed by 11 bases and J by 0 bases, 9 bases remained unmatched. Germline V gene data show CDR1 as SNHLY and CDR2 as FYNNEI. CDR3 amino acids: CARLGTSVYQETQYF. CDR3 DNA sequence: TGTGCCCGTCTGGGGACTAGCGTATACCAAGAGACCCAGTACTTC.